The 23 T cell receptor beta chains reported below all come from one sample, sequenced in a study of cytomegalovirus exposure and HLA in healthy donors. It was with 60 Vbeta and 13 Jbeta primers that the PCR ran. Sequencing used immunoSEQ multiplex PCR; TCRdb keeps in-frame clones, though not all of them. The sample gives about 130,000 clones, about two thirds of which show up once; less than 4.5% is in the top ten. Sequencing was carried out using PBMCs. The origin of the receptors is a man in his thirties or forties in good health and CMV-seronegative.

The CDR3 DNA follows: TGCAGCGTTGAAAACCTGGGACAGAATTACGAGCAGTACTTC. Translating it yields CSVENLGQNYEQYF. This chain uses TRBV29-1 with TRBJ2-7; 7 bases map to TRBD1. This CDR3 spans 14 amino acids. Germline assignment: CDR1 SQVTM and CDR2 ANQGSEA. Trimming at V came to 2 bases and at J to 4 bases, leaving 8 bases not matched to a gene.

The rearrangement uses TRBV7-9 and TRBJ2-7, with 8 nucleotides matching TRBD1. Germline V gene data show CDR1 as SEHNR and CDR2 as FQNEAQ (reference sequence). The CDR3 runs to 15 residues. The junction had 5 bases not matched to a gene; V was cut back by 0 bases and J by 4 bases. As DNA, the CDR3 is TGTGCCAGCAGCTTAGCGCAGGGGGCGCTTTACGAGCAGTACTTC. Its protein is CASSLAQGALYEQYF.

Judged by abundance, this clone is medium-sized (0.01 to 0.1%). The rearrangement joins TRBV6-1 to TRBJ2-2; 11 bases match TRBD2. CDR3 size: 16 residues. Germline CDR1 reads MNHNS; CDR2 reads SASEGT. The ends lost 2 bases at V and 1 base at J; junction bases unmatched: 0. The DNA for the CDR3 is TGTGCCAGCAGTGAACTAGCGGGGGGGAACACCGGGGAGCTGTTTTTT. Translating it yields CASSELAGGNTGELFF.

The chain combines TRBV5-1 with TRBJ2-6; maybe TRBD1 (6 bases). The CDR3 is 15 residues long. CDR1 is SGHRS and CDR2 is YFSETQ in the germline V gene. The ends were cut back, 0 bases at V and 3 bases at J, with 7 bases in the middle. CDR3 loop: CASSLGGLGANVLTF. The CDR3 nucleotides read TGCGCCAGCAGCTTGGGGGGGCTTGGGGCCAACGTCCTGACTTTC. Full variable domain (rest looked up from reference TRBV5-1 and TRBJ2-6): KAGVTQTPRYLIKTRGQQVTLSCSPISGHRSVSWYQQTPGQGLQFLFEYFSETQRNKGNFPGRFSGRQFSNSRSEMNVSTLELGDSALYLCASSLGGLGANVLTFGAGSRLTVL.

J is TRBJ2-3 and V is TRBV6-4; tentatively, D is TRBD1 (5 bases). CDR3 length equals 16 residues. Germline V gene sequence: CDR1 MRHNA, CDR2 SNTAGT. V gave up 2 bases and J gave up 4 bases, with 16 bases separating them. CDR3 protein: CASSDVVSWGSDTQYF. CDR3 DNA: TGTGCCAGCAGTGACGTGGTTTCATGGGGCTCAGATACGCAGTATTTT.

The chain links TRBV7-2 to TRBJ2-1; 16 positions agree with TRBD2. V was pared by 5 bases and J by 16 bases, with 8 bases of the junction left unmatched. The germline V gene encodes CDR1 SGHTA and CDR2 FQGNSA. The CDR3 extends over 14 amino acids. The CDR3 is CASSRPGLAGGHFF. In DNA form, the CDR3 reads TGTGCCAGCAGCCGACCGGGACTAGCGGGGGGGCATTTCTTC.

CDR3 amino acids: CASSQPRTFPDTQYF. The CDR3 region has the DNA TGCGCCAGCAGTCAGCCCCGGACTTTCCCAGATACGCAGTATTTT. The chain joins TRBV23-1 to TRBJ2-3, with D tentatively TRBD2 (5 bases). TRBV23-1 belongs to the ORF category, with a function that is uncertain. This CDR3 has 15 amino acids. V was cut by 3 bases and J by 4 bases, with 14 bases left in between.

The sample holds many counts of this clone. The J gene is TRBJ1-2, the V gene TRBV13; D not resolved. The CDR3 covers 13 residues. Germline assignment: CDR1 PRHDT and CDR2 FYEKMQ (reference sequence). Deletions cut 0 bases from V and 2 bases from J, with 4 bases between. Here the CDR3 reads CASSLGQNYGYTF. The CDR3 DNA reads TGTGCCAGCAGCTTAGGCCAAAACTATGGCTACACCTTC.

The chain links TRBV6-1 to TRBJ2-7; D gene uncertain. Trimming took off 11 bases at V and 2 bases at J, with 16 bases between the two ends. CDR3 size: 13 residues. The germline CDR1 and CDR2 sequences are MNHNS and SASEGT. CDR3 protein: CAGSPTTPYEQYF. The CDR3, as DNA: TGTGCCGGCTCTCCGACAACCCCCTACGAGCAGTACTTC.

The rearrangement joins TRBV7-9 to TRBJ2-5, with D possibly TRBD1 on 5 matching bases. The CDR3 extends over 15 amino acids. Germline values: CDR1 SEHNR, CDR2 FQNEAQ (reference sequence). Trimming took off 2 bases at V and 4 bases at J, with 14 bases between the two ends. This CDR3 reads CASSLSRVGAETQYF. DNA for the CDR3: TGTGCCAGCAGCTTAAGCAGGGTAGGGGCAGAGACCCAGTACTTC.

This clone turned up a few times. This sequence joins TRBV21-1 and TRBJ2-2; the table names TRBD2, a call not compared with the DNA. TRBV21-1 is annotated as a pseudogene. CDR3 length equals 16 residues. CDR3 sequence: CASSKGSRPNTGELFF. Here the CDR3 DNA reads TGTGCCAGCAGCAAAGGGAGTAGACCGAACACCGGGGAGCTGTTTTTT.

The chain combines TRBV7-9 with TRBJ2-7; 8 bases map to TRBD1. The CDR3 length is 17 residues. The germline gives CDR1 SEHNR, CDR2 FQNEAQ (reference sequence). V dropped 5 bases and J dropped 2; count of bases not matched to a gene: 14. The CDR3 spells CASSPRVGTGLTYEQYF. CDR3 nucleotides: TGTGCCAGCAGCCCCCGGGTAGGGACAGGACTCACCTACGAGCAGTACTTC.

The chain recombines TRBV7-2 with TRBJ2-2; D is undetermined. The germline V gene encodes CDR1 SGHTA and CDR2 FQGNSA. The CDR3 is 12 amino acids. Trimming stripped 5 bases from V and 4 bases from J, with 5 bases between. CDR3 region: CASSRSTGELFF. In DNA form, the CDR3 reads TGTGCCAGCAGCCGCAGCACCGGGGAGCTGTTTTTT.

The CDR3 region is CASSLGRDYEQFF. The DNA for the CDR3 is TGCGCCAGCAGCTTGGGACGGGACTATGAGCAGTTCTTC. The rearrangement joins TRBV5-1 to TRBJ2-1; D perhaps matches TRBD2 (6 bases). V lost 0 bases, J lost 8 bases, and 9 bases lay in between. The CDR3 consists of 13 residues. Germline V gene data show CDR1 as SGHRS and CDR2 as YFSETQ.

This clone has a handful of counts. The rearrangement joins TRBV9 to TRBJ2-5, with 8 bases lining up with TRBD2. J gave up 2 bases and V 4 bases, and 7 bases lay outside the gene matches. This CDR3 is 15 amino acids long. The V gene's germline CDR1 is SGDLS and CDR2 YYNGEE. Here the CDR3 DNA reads TGTGCCAGCAGCTTTAGCGGGGAACCTCAAGAGACCCAGTACTTC. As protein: CASSFSGEPQETQYF.

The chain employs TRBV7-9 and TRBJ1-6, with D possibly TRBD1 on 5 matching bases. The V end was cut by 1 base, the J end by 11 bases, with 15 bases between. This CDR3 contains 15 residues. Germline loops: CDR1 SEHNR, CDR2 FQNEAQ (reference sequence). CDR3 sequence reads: CASSLGGTTGPPLHF. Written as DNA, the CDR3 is TGTGCCAGCAGCTTAGGTGGGACTACAGGACCACCCCTCCACTTT. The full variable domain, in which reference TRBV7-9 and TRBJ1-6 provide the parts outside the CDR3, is DTGVSQNPRHKITKRGQNVTFRCDPISEHNRLYWYRQTLGQGPEFLTYFQNEAQLEKSRLLSDRFSAERPKGSFSTLEIQRTEQGDSAMYLCASSLGGTTGPPLHFGNGTRLTVT.

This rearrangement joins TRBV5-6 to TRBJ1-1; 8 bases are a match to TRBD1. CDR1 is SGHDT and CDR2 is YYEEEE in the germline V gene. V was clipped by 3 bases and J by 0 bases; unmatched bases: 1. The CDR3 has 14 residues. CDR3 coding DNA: TGTGCCAGCAGCTCGGACAGGGTGAACACTGAAGCTTTCTTT. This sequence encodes CASSSDRVNTEAFF.

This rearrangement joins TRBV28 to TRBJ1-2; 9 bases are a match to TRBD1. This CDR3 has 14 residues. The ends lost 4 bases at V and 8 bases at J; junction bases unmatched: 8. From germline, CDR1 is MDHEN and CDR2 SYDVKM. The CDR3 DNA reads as TGTGCCAGCAGTTGGGGACAGGGAGTTGGGGGCTACACCTTC. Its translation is CASSWGQGVGGYTF.

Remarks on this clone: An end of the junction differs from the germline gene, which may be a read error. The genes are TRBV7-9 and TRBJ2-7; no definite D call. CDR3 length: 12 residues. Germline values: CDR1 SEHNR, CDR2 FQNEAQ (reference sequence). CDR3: CSSSFGDGEQYF. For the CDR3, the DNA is TGTTCCAGCAGCTTCGGAGATGGCGAGCAGTACTTC.

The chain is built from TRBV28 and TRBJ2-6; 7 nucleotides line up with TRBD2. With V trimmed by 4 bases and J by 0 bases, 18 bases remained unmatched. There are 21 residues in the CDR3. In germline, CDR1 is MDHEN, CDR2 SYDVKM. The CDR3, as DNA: TGTGCCAGCAGTTCCACACTAGCGTTGAGATGGGGTATCTCTGGGGCCAACGTCCTGACTTTC. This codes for CASSSTLALRWGISGANVLTF.

CDR3 DNA sequence: TGTGCCAGCAGGCCCCCGGCCCAGCATTTT. Its protein is CASRPPAQHF. The chain is built from TRBV6-4 and TRBJ1-5; no firm D call. CDR1 is MRHNA and CDR2 is SNTAGT in the germline V gene. Trimming stripped 6 bases from V and 11 bases from J, with 8 bases between. The CDR3 runs 10 residues.

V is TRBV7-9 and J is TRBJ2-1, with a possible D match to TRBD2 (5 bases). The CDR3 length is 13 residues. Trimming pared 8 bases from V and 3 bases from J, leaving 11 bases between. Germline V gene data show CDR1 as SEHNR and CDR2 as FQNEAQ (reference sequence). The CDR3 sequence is CASSRRDYNEQFF. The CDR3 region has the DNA TGTGCCAGCTCCCGACGGGACTACAATGAGCAGTTCTTC.

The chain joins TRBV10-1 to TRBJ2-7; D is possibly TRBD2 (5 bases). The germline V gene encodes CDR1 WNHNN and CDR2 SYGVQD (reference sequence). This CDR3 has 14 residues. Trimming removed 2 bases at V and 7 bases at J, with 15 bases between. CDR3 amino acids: CASSEGRDRREQYF. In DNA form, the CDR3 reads TGCGCCAGCAGTGAGGGCCGAGACCGGAGGGAGCAGTACTTC.